This T cell receptor beta chain was sequenced for a study of regulatory and conventional T cells in RAG deficiency. Whole-study results and caveats: Omenn syndrome and CID/AS patients had roughly 100-fold fewer unique Treg TCR beta sequences, versus around 9.4-fold elsewhere.

Blood CD4+ CD25-low CD127-high conventional T cells supplied the genomic DNA template. This table comes from immunoSEQ multiplex PCR, and its TCRdb copy is limited to in-frame clones, with some not included. Here the sample spans more than 35,000 clones, over 80% being singletons. V lost 3 bases and J lost 4, with 14 bases in between. Germline CDR1 LNHDA, CDR2 SQIVND (reference sequence). The CDR3 has 15 residues. In the case of this clone: Its antigen remains unidentified.

These same data were also listed under a study on regulatory T cells. That study reports: The primer mix had 52 TRBV and 13 TRBJ primers. Patient repertoires had restricted TRB V-J pairs and skewed V and J usage, most in Tregs.

The sequence was collected from a human donor in good health. The sample taken for sequencing was CD4+ effector T cells sorted from blood. The chain recombines TRBV19 with TRBJ2-3, with D possibly matching TRBD2 (5 bases). CDR3 in amino acids: CASSMSGSIADTQYF. DNA of the CDR3: TGTGCCAGTAGTATGTCTGGGAGTATCGCAGATACGCAGTATTTT.